This TCR beta chain was captured in a study of sequential checkpoint blockade in melanoma (dated by TCRdb to between 2018 and 2020). Some background on the complete study: In a 1:1 randomization, patients received either first-line nivolumab then ipilimumab (arm A) or ipilimumab then nivolumab (arm B). Maintenance nivolumab came after each of the two trial sequences.

Overall study outcomes, separate from this receptor: The model for predicting response that combines TCR metrics with mutation burden needs to be validated in larger, independent patient cohorts.

Note on this clone: Its antigen specificity is not known. Base qualities are not recorded, but no much larger clone differs from it by a single base.

The label giving this sample's treatment or condition can be read as: randomized to nivolumab then ipilimumab (arm A) or the reverse (arm B). No trial patient had received prior DNA-damaging chemotherapy. A FACS Aria II flow cytometer was used to sort live CD3+CD8+ cells that were negative for CD19 and CD56 from thawed PBMCs. Samples were obtained from patients with melanoma enrolled in CheckMate 064, a randomized, open-label phase II trial of sequential checkpoint blockade. Leukapheresis was used to collect peripheral blood mononuclear cells, which were then purified with Ficoll-Paque and frozen in human serum with roughly 9.8% DMSO. Immediately after sorting, the purity of sorted blood CD3+CD8+ cells was verified to be >95%, after which DNA was extracted. The germline V gene gives CDR1 as SGHTA and CDR2 as FQGNSA. Trimming removed 4 bases from V and 8 bases from J; the gene matches leave 16 bases unexplained. The CDR3 covers 18 residues, taking in both the cysteine and the phenylalanine. The retained sequence is limited to the CDR3, 54 bases, with the frame set at the first base.

TCRbeta CDR3 regions were immunosequenced from genomic DNA with the immunoSEQ Assay. Genomic DNA was amplified by bias-controlled multiplex PCR before high-throughput sequencing. The source study handled its data this way. To quantify the absolute abundance of each unique TCRbeta CDR3 region, the sequences were collapsed and filtered. Clonality was defined as 1 minus Pielou's evenness and was calculated using productive rearrangements only. A previously published method was used to identify clones with significantly greater frequencies in on-treatment samples than in baseline samples. TCRdb retrieved this table from immuneACCESS and kept in-frame rearrangements only. Not all clones are present; in checked studies, unresolved V genes account for under half, and no reason is known for the remainder. The D gene and trimming were derived from the DNA, and the V and J assignments and clone size from that table. This sample comprises 30,000 to 45,000 clones, approximately 91% of them detected only once. Over 10% of the sample rests with the top ten.

The sample here was CD8+ T cells sorted from blood (inferred from file names), taken from a patient given nivolumab and ipilimumab in sequence. This receptor was taken from a human donor with melanoma. The sequence is built from TRBV7-2 and TRBJ2-1, and 11 junction bases match TRBD2. The CDR3 corresponds to CASSSGGTSGPQVDEQFF. In nucleotide form, the sequence is TGTGCCAGCAGCTCGGGCGGGACTAGCGGCCCTCAAGTGGATGAGCAGTTCTTC.